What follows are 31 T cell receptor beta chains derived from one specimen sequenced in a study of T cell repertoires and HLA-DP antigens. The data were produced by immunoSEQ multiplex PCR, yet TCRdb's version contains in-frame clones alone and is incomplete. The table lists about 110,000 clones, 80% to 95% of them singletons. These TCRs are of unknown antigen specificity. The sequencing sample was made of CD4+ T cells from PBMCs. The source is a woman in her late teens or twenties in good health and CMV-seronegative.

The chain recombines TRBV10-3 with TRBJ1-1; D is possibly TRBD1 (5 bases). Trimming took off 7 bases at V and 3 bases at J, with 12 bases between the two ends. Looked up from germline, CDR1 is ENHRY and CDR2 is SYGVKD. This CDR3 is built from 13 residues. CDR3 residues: CAITSTGDTEAFF. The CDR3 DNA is TGTGCCATCACTTCAACGGGGGACACTGAAGCTTTCTTT.

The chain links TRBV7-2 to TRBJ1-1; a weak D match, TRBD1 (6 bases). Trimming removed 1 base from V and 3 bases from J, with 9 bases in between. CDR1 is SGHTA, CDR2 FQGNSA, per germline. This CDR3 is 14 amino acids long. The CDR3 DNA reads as TGTGCCAGCAGCTTAGAGAGGACAGACACTGAAGCTTTCTTT. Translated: CASSLERTDTEAFF.

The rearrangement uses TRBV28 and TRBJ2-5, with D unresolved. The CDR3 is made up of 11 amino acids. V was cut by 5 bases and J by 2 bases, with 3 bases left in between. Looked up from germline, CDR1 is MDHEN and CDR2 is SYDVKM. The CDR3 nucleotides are TGTGCCAGCAGTCGGCAAGAGACCCAGTACTTC. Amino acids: CASSRQETQYF.

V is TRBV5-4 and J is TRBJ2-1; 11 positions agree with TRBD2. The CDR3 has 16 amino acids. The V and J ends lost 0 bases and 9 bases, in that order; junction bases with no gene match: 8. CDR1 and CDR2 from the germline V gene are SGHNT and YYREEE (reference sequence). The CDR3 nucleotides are TGTGCCAGCAGCTTGGGGCTAGCGGGAGGTTCCGGTGAGCAGTTCTTC. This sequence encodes CASSLGLAGGSGEQFF.

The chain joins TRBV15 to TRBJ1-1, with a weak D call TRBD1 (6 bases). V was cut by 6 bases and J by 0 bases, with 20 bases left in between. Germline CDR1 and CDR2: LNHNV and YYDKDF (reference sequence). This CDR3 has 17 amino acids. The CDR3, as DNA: TGTGCCACCAGGGGGCTTAAACAGGGCTCCTTGAACACTGAAGCTTTCTTT. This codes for CATRGLKQGSLNTEAFF.

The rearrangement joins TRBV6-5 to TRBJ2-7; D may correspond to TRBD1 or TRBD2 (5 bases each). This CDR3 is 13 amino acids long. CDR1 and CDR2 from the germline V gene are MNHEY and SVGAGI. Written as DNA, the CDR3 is TGTGCCAGCACCACCCCCCCCGGGACGTCTCATGTGGTC. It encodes CASTTPPGTSHVV.

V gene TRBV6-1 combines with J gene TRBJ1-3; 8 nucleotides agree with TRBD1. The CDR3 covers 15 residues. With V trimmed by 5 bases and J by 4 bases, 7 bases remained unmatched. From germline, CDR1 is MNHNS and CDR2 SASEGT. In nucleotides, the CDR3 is TGTGCCAGCAGTTTACAGGGGGTTGGGGGAAACACCATATATTTT. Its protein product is CASSLQGVGGNTIYF.

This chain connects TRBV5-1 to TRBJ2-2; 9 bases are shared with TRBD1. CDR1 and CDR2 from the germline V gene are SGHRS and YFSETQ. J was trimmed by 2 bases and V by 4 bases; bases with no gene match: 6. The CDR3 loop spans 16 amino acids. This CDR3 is CASSPGTGINTGELFF. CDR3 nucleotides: TGCGCCAGCAGCCCGGGGACAGGGATAAACACCGGGGAGCTGTTTTTT.

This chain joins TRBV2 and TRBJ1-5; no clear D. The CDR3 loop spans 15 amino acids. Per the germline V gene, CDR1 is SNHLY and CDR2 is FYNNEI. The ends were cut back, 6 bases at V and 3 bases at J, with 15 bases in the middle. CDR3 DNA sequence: TGTGCCAGCAGCTGGGGTATGCAGTACAATCAGCCCCAGCATTTT. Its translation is CASSWGMQYNQPQHF.

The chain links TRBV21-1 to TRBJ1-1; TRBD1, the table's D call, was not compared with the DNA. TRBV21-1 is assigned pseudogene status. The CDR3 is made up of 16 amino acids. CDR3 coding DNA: TGTGCCAGCAGCAAAGGTCTCCAGGCCCCTGACACTGAAGCTTTCTTT. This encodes CASSKGLQAPDTEAFF.

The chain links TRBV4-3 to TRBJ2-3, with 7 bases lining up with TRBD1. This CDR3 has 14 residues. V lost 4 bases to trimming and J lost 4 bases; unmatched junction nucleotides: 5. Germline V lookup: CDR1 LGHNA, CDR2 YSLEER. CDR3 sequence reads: CASSPQGNADTQYF. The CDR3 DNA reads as TGCGCCAGCAGCCCACAGGGGAATGCAGATACGCAGTATTTT.

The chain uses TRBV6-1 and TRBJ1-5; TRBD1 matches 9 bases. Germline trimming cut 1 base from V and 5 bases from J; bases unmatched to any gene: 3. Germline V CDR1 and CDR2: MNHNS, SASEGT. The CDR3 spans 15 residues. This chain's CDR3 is CASSEDNRGHQPQHF. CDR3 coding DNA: TGTGCCAGCAGTGAAGATAACAGGGGGCATCAGCCCCAGCATTTT.

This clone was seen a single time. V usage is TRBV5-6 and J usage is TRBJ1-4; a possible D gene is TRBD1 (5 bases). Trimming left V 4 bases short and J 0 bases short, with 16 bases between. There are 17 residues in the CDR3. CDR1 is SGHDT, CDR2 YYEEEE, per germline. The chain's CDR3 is CASSPDRNPATNEKLFF. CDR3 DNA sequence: TGTGCCAGCAGCCCCGACAGAAACCCTGCAACTAATGAAAAACTGTTTTTT.

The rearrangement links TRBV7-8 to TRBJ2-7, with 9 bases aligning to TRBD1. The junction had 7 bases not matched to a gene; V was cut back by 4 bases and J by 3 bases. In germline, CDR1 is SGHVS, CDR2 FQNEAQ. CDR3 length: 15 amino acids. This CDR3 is CASSSSDRGFYEQYF. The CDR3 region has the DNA TGTGCCAGCAGCTCCTCAGACAGGGGGTTCTACGAGCAGTACTTC.

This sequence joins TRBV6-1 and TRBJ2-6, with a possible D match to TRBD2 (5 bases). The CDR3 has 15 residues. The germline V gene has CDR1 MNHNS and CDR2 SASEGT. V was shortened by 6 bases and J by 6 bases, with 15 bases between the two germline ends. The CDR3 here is CASSLNRGEANVLTF. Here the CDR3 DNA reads TGTGCCAGCAGCCTAAACCGGGGAGAGGCCAACGTCCTGACTTTC.

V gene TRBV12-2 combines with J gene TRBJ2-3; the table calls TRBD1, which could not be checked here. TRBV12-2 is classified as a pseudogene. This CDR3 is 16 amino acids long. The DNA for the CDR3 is TGTGCAAGTCGCTCCGAGGGGACAGGGCACACAGATACGCAGTATTTT. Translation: CASRSEGTGHTDTQYF.

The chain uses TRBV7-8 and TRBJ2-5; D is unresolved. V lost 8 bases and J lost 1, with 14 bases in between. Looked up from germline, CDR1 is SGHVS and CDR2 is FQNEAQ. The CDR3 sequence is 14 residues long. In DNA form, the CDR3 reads TGTGCCAGCTCTATCCGCTTGCTCCAAGAGACCCAGTACTTC. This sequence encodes CASSIRLLQETQYF.

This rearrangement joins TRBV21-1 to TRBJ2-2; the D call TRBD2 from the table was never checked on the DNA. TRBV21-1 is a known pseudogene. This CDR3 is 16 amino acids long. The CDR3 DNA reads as TGTGCCAGCAGCAAAGTTATTGCGGGCGGGCGCCGGGAGCTGTTTTTT. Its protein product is CASSKVIAGGRRELFF.

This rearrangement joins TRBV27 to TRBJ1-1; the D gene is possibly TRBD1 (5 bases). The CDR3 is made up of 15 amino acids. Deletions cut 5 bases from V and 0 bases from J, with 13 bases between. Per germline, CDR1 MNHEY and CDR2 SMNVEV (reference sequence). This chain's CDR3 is CASSTIGAVNTEAFF. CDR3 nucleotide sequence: TGTGCCAGCAGTACAATAGGGGCCGTGAACACTGAAGCTTTCTTT.

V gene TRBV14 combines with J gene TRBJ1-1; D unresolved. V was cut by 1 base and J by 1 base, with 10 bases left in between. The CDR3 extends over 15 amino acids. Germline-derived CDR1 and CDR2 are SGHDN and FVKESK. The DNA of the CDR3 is TGTGCCAGCAGCCAAGCCGCTACATGGAACACTGAAGCTTTCTTT. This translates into CASSQAATWNTEAFF.

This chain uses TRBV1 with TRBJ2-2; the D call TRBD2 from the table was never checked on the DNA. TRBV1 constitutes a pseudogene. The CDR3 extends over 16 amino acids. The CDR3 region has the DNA TGCACCAGCAGCCCTGGACTAGCGGGACGCACCGGGGAGCTGTTTTTT. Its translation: CTSSPGLAGRTGELFF.

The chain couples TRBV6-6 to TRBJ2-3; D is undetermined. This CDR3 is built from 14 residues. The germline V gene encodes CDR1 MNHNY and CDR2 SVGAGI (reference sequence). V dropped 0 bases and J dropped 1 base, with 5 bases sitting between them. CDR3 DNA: TGTGCCAGCAGTTACTCAGGTCGCACAGATACGCAGTATTTT. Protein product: CASSYSGRTDTQYF.

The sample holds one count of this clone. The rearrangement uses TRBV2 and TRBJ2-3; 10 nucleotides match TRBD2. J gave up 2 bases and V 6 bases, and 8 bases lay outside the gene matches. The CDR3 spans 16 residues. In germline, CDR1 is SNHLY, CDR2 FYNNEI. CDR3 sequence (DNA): TGTGCCAGCAGGCCCCTAGCGGGGGCCCCCACAGATACGCAGTATTTT. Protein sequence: CASRPLAGAPTDTQYF.

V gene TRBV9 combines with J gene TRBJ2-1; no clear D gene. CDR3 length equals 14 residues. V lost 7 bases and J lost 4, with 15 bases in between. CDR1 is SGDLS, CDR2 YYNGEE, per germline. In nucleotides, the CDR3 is TGTGCCAGCTCAGGTTTCTTAACTTACAATGAGCAGTTCTTC. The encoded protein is CASSGFLTYNEQFF.

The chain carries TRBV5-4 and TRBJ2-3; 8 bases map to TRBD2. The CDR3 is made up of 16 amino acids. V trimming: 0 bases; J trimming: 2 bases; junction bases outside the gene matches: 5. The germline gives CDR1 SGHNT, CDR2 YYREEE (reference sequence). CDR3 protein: CASSLAGGAATDTQYF. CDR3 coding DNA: TGTGCCAGCAGCTTGGCCGGGGGGGCGGCCACAGATACGCAGTATTTT.

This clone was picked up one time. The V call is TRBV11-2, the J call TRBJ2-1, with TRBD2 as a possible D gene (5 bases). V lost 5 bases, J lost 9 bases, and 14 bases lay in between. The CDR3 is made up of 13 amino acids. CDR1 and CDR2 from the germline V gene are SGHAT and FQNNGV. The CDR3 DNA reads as TGTGCCAGCAGCAAGATACCGGGAATTGAGCAGTTCTTC. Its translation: CASSKIPGIEQFF.

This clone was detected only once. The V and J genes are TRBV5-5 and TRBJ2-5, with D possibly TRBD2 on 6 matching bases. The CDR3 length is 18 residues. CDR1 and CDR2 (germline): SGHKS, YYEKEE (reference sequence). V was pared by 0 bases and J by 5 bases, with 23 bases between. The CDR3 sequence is CASSLGGDEVGRRETQYF. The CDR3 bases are TGTGCCAGCAGCTTGGGCGGGGATGAGGTGGGGAGACGTGAGACCCAGTACTTC.

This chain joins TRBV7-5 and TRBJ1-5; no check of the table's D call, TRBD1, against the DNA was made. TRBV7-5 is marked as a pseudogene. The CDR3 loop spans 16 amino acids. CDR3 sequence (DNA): TGTGCCAGAAGACCTCAGGACAGCCATCAGGTGCAGCCCCAGCATTTT. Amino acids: CARRPQDSHQVQPQHF.

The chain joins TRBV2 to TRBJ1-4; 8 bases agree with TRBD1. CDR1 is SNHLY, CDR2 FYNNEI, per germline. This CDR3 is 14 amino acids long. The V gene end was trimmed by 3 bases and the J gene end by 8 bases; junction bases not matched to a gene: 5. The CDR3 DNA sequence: TGTGCCAGCAGTGAGGACAGGGACGGCGAAAAACTGTTTTTT. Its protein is CASSEDRDGEKLFF.

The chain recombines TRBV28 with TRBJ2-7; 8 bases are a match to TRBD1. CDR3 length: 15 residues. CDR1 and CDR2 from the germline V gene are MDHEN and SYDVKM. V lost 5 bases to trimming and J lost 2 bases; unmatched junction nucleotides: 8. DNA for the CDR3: TGTGCCAGCAGTGGGCGTGACAGGGGTACCTACGAGCAGTACGTC. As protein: CASSGRDRGTYEQYV.

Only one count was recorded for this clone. The CDR3 sequence: CASSPRGQLYGYTF. CDR3 in DNA: TGTGCCAGCAGTCCTAGGGGGCAGCTCTATGGCTACACCTTC. The rearrangement joins TRBV28 to TRBJ1-2, with TRBD1 matching over 7 bases. CDR3 size: 14 residues. After removal of 5 bases from V and 4 bases from J, the junction contained 7 bases not matched to a gene. Germline V gives CDR1 MDHEN, CDR2 SYDVKM.